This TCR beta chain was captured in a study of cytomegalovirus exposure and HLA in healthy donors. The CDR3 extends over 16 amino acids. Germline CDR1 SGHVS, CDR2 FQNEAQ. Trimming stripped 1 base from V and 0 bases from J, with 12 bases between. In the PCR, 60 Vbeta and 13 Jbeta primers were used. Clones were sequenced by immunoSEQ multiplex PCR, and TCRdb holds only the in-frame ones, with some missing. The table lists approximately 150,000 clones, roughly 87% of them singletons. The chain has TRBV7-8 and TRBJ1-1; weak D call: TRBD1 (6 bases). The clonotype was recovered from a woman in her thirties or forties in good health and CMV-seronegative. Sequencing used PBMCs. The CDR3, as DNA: TGTGCCAGCAGCTTAGAGGGAGGGGGGGTGAACACTGAAGCTTTCTTT. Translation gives CASSLEGGGVNTEAFF.